The source of this T cell receptor (beta chain) is a study of OX40 agonist ivuxolimab in advanced cancers. This table comes from immunoSEQ multiplex PCR, and its TCRdb copy is limited to in-frame clones, with some not included. The sample records tens of thousands of clones, 80% being singletons. V was clipped by 10 bases and J by 1 base, with 16 bases between them. Per germline, CDR1 ENHRY and CDR2 SYGVKD. The CDR3 consists of 14 residues. The TCR comes from an adult with an advanced solid tumor such as melanoma, head and neck, liver or kidney cancer. Sequenced material: CD4+ or CD8+ T cells sorted from blood, taken in a trial of the OX40 agonist ivuxolimab. The chain combines TRBV10-3 with TRBJ1-1, with a weak D call TRBD1 (5 bases). The CDR3 here is CATAGGWENTEAFF. The CDR3, as DNA: TGTGCCACCGCCGGGGGGTGGGAGAACACTGAAGCTTTCTTT.